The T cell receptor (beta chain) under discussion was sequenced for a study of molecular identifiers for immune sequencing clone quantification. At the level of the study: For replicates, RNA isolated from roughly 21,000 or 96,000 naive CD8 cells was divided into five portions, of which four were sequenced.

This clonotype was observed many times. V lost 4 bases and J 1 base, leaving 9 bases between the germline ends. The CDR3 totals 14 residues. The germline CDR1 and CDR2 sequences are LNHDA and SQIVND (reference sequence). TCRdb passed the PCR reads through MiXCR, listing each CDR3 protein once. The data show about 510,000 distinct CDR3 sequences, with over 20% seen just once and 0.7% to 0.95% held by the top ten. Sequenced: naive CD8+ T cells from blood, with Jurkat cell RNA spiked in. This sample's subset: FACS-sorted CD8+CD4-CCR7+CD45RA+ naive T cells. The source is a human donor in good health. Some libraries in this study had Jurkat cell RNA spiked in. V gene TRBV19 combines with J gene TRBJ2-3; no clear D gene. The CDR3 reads CASSKMPGTDTQYF. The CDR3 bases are TGTGCCAGTAGTAAGATGCCTGGCACAGATACGCAGTATTTT.